The 13 T cell receptor beta chains listed next were all sequenced from one sample in a study of cytomegalovirus exposure and HLA in healthy donors. Sequencing used immunoSEQ multiplex PCR; TCRdb keeps in-frame clones, though not all of them. Found here are fewer than 200,000 clones, 75% to 90% of them singletons; the top ten hold about 15%. The specimen was PBMCs. Every receptor here comes from a man in his late teens or twenties in good health and CMV-seropositive.

The chain is built from TRBV28 and TRBJ1-4; 7 bases fit TRBD1. The germline V gene encodes CDR1 MDHEN and CDR2 SYDVKM. The V segment lost 5 bases and the J segment 7 bases; nucleotides outside the gene matches: 1. This CDR3 region has 12 residues. CDR3 amino acids: CASSGTVEKLFF. DNA for the CDR3: TGTGCCAGCAGTGGGACAGTTGAAAAACTGTTTTTT.

The J gene is TRBJ1-1, the V gene TRBV18; unclear D gene. CDR3 length equals 15 residues. Germline CDR1 reads KGHSH; CDR2 reads LQKENI. The V end was cut by 0 bases, the J end by 4 bases, with 12 bases between. CDR3 sequence: CASSPPNGDRTEAFF. In DNA form, the CDR3 reads TGTGCCAGCTCACCACCGAACGGGGATCGCACTGAAGCTTTCTTT.

The V and J genes are TRBV30 and TRBJ1-4; 8 bases are shared with TRBD1. CDR1 is GTSNPN and CDR2 is SVGIG in the germline V gene (reference sequence). The CDR3 consists of 14 residues. The ends lost 3 bases at V and 8 bases at J; junction bases unmatched: 8. Here the CDR3 DNA reads TGTGCCTGGAGCGCGGCCGGGACAGGCGAAAAACTGTTTTTT. Translation: CAWSAAGTGEKLFF. The full variable domain, rest sourced from reference TRBV30 and TRBJ1-4, is SQTIHQWPATLVQPVGSPLSLECTVEGTSNPNLYWYRQAAGRGLQLLFYSVGIGQISSEVPQNLSASRPQDRQFILSSKKLLLSDSGFYLCAWSAAGTGEKLFFGSGTQLSVL.

The chain links TRBV2 to TRBJ2-1; 7 bases are a match to TRBD1. CDR1 and CDR2 from the germline V gene are SNHLY and FYNNEI. The ends lost 0 bases at V and 3 bases at J; junction bases unmatched: 2. The CDR3 is 15 residues long. The CDR3 reads CASSEAGTDYNEQFF. Here the CDR3 DNA reads TGTGCCAGCAGTGAAGCCGGGACAGACTACAATGAGCAGTTCTTC.

This clone occurred many times. This sample also contains other DNA sequences that code for the same CDR3. This chain links TRBV27 with TRBJ2-7; 9 bases are shared with TRBD2. Germline CDR1 is MNHEY and CDR2 is SMNVEV (reference sequence). The ends lost 4 bases at V and 0 bases at J; junction bases unmatched: 10. CDR3 length equals 17 residues. The CDR3 is CASSYQAGGPSSYEQYF. In nucleotides, the CDR3 is TGTGCCAGCAGTTATCAAGCGGGGGGTCCTAGCTCCTACGAGCAGTACTTC.

The chain employs TRBV9 and TRBJ1-2; 8 bases map to TRBD1. The CDR3 length is 15 residues. In germline, CDR1 is SGDLS, CDR2 YYNGEE. V dropped 2 bases and J dropped 4; count of bases not matched to a gene: 7. CDR3 region: CASSVFSGGGYGYTF. DNA of the CDR3: TGTGCCAGCAGCGTTTTCTCAGGGGGCGGCTATGGCTACACCTTC.

The chain combines TRBV6-1 with TRBJ2-3; 7 bases line up with TRBD1. CDR3 length: 14 residues. Germline values: CDR1 MNHNS, CDR2 SASEGT. With V trimmed by 10 bases and J by 1 base, 8 bases remained unmatched. The DNA for the CDR3 is TGTGCCATGGCGGGTGACAGGGGCACAGATACGCAGTATTTT. Translated, it gives CAMAGDRGTDTQYF.

The rearrangement joins TRBV29-1 to TRBJ1-2; 9 bases line up with TRBD1. Germline V gives CDR1 SQVTM, CDR2 ANQGSEA. The CDR3 sequence is 13 residues long. V shed 7 bases and J 11 bases; nucleotides not matched to a gene: 14. The CDR3 is CSAPTVQGAGYTF. CDR3 DNA: TGCAGCGCTCCGACAGTACAGGGGGCAGGGTACACCTTC.

This clone appeared a few times. This chain links TRBV9 with TRBJ1-3, with D unresolved. This CDR3 is built from 14 residues. Trimming took 3 bases from V and 0 from J, leaving 7 bases between them. Germline loops: CDR1 SGDLS, CDR2 YYNGEE. DNA of the CDR3: TGTGCCAGCAGCGAGCTCCCCTCTGGAAACACCATATATTTT. Amino acid sequence: CASSELPSGNTIYF.

CDR3 DNA sequence: TGTGCCAGCAGCTTGCACAGGGGGACCGGGGAGCTGTTTTTT. Its translation is CASSLHRGTGELFF. The chain is built from TRBV11-3 and TRBJ2-2; 8 bases align to TRBD1. The ends lost 3 bases at V and 5 bases at J; junction bases unmatched: 2. The CDR3 has 14 residues. From germline, CDR1 is SGHNT and CDR2 YENEEA.

V is TRBV30 and J is TRBJ2-7; weak D call: TRBD1 (6 bases). Germline assignment: CDR1 GTSNPN and CDR2 SVGIG (reference sequence). This CDR3 has 11 amino acids. V lost 4 bases and J 3 bases, leaving 7 bases between the germline ends. CDR3 residues: CAWKDSYEQYF. CDR3 DNA sequence: TGTGCCTGGAAGGACAGCTACGAGCAGTACTTC.

The rearrangement uses TRBV11-3 and TRBJ2-5, with 10 nucleotides matching TRBD1. This CDR3 spans 17 amino acids. Germline values: CDR1 SGHNT, CDR2 YENEEA. V shed 3 bases, J shed 5 bases, and the junction held 12 bases outside the gene matches. CDR3 region: CASSFSYGTGASETQYF. DNA of the CDR3: TGTGCCAGCAGCTTTTCATATGGGACAGGGGCCTCGGAGACCCAGTACTTC.

The V gene is TRBV7-9, the J gene TRBJ1-2, with 8 positions matching TRBD1. CDR1 and CDR2 from the germline V gene are SEHNR and FQNEAQ (reference sequence). J was trimmed by 1 base and V by 2 bases; bases with no gene match: 3. The CDR3 is 15 residues long. This CDR3 is CASSLKDRVNYGYTF. The CDR3, as DNA: TGTGCCAGCAGCTTAAAGGACAGGGTTAACTATGGCTACACCTTC.